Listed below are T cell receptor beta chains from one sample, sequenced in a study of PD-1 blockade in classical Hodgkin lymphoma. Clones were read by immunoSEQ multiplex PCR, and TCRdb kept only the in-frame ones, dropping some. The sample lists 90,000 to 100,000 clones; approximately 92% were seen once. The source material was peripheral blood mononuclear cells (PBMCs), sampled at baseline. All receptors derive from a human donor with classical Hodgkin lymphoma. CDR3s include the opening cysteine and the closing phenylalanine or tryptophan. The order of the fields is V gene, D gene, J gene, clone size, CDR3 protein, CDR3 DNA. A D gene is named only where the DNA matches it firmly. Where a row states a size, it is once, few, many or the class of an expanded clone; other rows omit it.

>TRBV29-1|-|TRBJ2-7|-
CSVAHRVGYEQYF
TGCAGCGTTGCCCACCGGGTGGGATACGAGCAGTACTTC
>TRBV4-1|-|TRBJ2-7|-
CASSQDRGLHPGEQYF
TGCGCCAGCAGCCAAGACCGCGGACTCCACCCCGGCGAGCAGTACTTC
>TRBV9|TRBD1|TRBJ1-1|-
CASSNQGQGNTEAFF
TGTGCCAGCAGCAACCAGGGACAGGGCAACACTGAAGCTTTCTTT
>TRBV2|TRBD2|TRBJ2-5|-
CASKLPLGRGQETQYF
TGTGCCAGCAAACTTCCCCTCGGGAGGGGACAAGAGACCCAGTACTTC
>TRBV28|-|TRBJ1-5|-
CASSPWGGTGGQPQHF
TGTGCCAGCAGTCCCTGGGGGGGAACGGGAGGGCAGCCCCAGCATTTT
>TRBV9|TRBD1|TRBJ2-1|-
CASSVLAGGEYNEQFF
TGTGCCAGCAGCGTATTGGCAGGGGGCGAGTACAATGAGCAGTTCTTC
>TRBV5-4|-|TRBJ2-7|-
CASSLEGYEQYF
TGTGCCAGCAGCTTGGAGGGTTACGAGCAGTACTTC
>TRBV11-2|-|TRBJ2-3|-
CASSLDGQSTDTQYF
TGTGCCAGCAGCTTAGATGGACAGAGCACAGATACGCAGTATTTT
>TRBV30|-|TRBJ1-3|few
CAWNIGSGNTIYF
TGTGCCTGGAACATCGGGTCTGGAAACACCATATATTTT
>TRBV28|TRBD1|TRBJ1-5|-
CASRHRGGNQPQHF
TGTGCCAGCAGGCACAGGGGAGGCAATCAGCCCCAGCATTTT
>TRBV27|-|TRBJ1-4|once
CASSGGRTNEKLFF
TGTGCCAGCAGTGGGGGTCGGACTAATGAAAAACTGTTTTTT
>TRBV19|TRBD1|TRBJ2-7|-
CASSNPGQAGLAYEQYF
TGTGCCAGTAGTAATCCGGGACAGGCTGGTTTAGCCTACGAGCAGTACTTC
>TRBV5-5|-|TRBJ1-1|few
CASSLAGAGAFF
TGTGCCAGCAGCTTGGCAGGGGCCGGAGCTTTCTTT
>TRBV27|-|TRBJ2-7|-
CASSPGRREQYF
TGTGCCAGCAGTCCGGGGCGGCGTGAGCAGTACTTC
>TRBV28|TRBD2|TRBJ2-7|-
CASSLTSGGRAQYF
TGTGCCAGCAGTTTGACTAGCGGGGGACGGGCGCAGTACTTC
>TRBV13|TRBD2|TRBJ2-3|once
CASSFSGFGTDTQYF
TGTGCCAGCAGCTTTAGCGGGTTTGGCACAGATACGCAGTATTTT
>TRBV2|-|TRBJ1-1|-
CASSPPLGTEAFF
TGTGCCAGCAGTCCGCCATTGGGCACTGAAGCTTTCTTT
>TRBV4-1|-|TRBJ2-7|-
CASSQEWQGLYEQYF
TGCGCCAGCAGCCAAGAATGGCAGGGGCTTTACGAGCAGTACTTC
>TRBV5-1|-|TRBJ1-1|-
CASSWGGTEAFF
TGCGCCAGCAGCTGGGGGGGAACTGAAGCTTTCTTT
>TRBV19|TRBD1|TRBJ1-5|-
CASTRQGDQPQHF
TGTGCCAGTACCAGACAGGGAGATCAGCCCCAGCATTTT
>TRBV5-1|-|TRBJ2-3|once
CASSQTDTQYF
TGCGCCAGCAGCCAAACAGATACGCAGTATTTT
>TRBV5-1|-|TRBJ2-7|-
CASSLTGTYEQYF
TGCGCCAGCAGCCTGACAGGAACCTACGAGCAGTACTTC
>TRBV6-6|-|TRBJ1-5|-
CASSYATPGVDQPQHF
TGTGCCAGCAGTTACGCGACCCCAGGGGTTGATCAGCCCCAGCATTTT
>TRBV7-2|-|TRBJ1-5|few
CASSPRGGTGGTQHF
TGTGCCAGCAGCCCCCGGGGGGGGACTGGTGGGACCCAGCATTTT
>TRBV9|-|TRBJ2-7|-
CASSSRWESYEQYF
TGTGCCAGCAGCTCCAGATGGGAGTCCTACGAGCAGTACTTC
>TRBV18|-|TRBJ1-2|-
CASSPDQWDYYGYTF
TGTGCCAGCTCACCAGACCAGTGGGACTACTATGGCTACACCTTC
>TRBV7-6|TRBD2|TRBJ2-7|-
CASSLGLAGGRPYEQYF
TGTGCCAGCAGCTTAGGGCTAGCGGGAGGGCGCCCCTACGAGCAGTACTTC
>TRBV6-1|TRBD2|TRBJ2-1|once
CASLPGLEYNEQFF
TGTGCCAGTTTACCGGGACTAGAGTACAATGAGCAGTTCTTC
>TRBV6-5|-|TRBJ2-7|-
CASSSDLREQYF
TGTGCCAGCAGCTCGGACTTGCGCGAGCAGTACTTC
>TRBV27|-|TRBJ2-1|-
CASSFGSDLFPLYNEQFF
TGTGCCAGCAGTTTTGGCAGCGATTTGTTCCCCCTCTACAATGAGCAGTTCTTC
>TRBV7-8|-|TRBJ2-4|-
CASSLAGGDAKNIQYF
TGTGCCAGCAGCTTAGCGGGAGGCGATGCCAAAAACATTCAGTACTTC
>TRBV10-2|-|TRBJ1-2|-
CASEGGHNKMGYTF
TGCGCCAGCGAAGGCGGACATAATAAGATGGGCTACACCTTC
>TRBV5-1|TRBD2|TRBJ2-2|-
CASSLRVLAGVGNTGELFF
TGCGCCAGCAGCTTGAGGGTCCTAGCGGGAGTCGGGAACACCGGGGAGCTGTTTTTT
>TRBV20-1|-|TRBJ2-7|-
CSAIAPGEQYF
TGCAGTGCCATCGCCCCGGGGGAGCAGTACTTC
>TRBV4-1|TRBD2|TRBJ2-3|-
CASSQGGGRASDTQYF
TGCGCCAGCAGCCAAGGGGGCGGGAGGGCCTCCGATACGCAGTATTTT
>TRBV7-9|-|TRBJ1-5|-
CAIQWGNQPQHF
TGTGCCATCCAGTGGGGCAATCAGCCCCAGCATTTT
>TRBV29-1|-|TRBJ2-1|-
CSVAGTISRDEQFF
TGCAGCGTTGCCGGGACCATTAGTCGCGATGAGCAGTTCTTC
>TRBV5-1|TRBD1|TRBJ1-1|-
CASSSTGQVFNTEAFF
TGCGCCAGCAGCTCGACCGGACAGGTTTTCAACACTGAAGCTTTCTTT
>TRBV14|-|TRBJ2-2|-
CASSQLKRAPNTGELFF
TGTGCCAGCAGCCAACTCAAGAGGGCTCCCAACACCGGGGAGCTGTTTTTT
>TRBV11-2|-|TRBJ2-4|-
CASSLIDIQYF
TGTGCCAGCAGCTTAATAGACATTCAGTACTTC
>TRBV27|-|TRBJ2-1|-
CASSFRGLILYNEQFF
TGTGCCAGCAGTTTTCGCGGACTAATACTGTACAATGAGCAGTTCTTC
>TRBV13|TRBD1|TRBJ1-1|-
CASSLPRQGVGAFF
TGTGCCAGCAGCCTCCCCCGACAGGGGGTCGGAGCTTTCTTT
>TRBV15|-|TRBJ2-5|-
CATSRISGVLETQYF
TGTGCCACCAGCAGAATTTCAGGCGTCTTAGAGACCCAGTACTTC
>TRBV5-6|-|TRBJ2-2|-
CASSLGRLVPYTGELFF
TGTGCCAGCAGCTTGGGGAGACTAGTCCCATACACCGGGGAGCTGTTTTTT
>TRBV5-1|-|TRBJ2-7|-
CASSLGQLYEQYF
TGCGCCAGCAGCTTGGGACAGCTCTACGAGCAGTACTTC
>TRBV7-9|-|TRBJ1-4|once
CASSLRTGGLQLFF
TGTGCCAGCAGCTTGCGAACCGGGGGTCTCCAACTGTTTTTT
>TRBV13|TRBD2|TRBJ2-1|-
CASRRAGEAYNEQFF
TGTGCCAGCCGGCGTGCGGGAGAGGCCTACAATGAGCAGTTCTTC
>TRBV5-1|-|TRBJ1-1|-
CASSRSWGISEAFF
TGCGCCAGCAGCAGGAGCTGGGGGATATCTGAAGCTTTCTTT
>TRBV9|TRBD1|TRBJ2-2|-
CASSVATGTATGELFF
TGTGCCAGCAGCGTAGCTACCGGGACAGCCACCGGGGAGCTGTTTTTT
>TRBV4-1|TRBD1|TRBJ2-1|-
CASSQGGRGRTHPYNEQFF
TGCGCCAGCAGCCAAGGGGGCAGGGGGCGGACACACCCCTACAATGAGCAGTTCTTC
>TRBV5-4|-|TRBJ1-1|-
CASSFGGTDKNTEAFF
TGTGCCAGCAGCTTTGGAGGAACCGATAAGAACACTGAAGCTTTCTTT
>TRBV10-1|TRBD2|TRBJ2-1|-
CASSDGTRGYNEQFF
TGCGCCAGCAGTGACGGGACTAGGGGCTACAATGAGCAGTTCTTC
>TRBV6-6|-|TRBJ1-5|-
CASSYSSYRGNQPQHF
TGTGCCAGCAGTTACAGTTCCTATCGGGGTAACCAGCCCCAGCATTTT